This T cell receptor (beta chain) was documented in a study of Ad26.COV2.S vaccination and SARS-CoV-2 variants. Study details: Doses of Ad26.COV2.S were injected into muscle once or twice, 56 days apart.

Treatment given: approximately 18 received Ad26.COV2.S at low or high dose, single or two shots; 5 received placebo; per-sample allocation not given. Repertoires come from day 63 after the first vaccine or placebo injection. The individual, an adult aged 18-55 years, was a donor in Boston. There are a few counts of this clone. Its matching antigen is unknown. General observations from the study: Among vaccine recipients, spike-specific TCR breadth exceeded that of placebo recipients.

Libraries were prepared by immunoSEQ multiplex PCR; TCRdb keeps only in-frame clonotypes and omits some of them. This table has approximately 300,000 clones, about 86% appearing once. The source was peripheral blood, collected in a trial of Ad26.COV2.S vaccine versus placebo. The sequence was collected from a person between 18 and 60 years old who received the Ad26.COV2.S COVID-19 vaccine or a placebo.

CDR3 DNA sequence: TGTGCCAGCAGTTCGATCAGGGGGTTTAGCATCAGCTACACCTTC. Residues: CASSSIRGFSISYTF. The chain has TRBV27 and TRBJ1-2; 7 bases line up with TRBD1. Germline V gene sequence: CDR1 MNHEY, CDR2 SMNVEV (reference sequence). CDR3 length: 15 residues. Germline trimming cut 4 bases from V and 9 bases from J; bases unmatched to any gene: 14.